This T cell receptor (beta chain) is from a study of T cells in Graves' hyperthyroidism and ophthalmopathy. On the study more broadly: Staff took peripheral blood when the initial diagnosis was made, before any treatment began.

Points on this clonotype: Its cognate antigen is unknown.

From approximately 9.3 ml of fresh peripheral blood, PBMCs were isolated. The CDR3 regions of TCR beta were amplified from RNA transcripts. The primer set for the first-round RT-PCR of the TCR CDR3 was HTBI. TCRdb recomputed calls from the multiplex PCR reads with MiXCR, one row per CDR3 protein. The sample contains about 500,000 distinct CDR3 sequences, roughly an eighth of which appear only once. Findings and limits, study-wide: The majority of expanded thyroid clonotypes above 0.001 also appeared in blood.

The sequence came from a woman aged 18-29 years with Graves' hyperthyroidism. The sample consisted of blood.

DNA of the CDR3: TGTGCCAGCAGCTCATCCGAGGGGCGGACTGAAGCTTTCTTT. This gives the protein CASSSSEGRTEAFF. V gene TRBV7-2 combines with J gene TRBJ1-1; a possible D gene is TRBD1 (5 bases). This CDR3 has 14 amino acids. In germline, CDR1 is SGHTA, CDR2 FQGNSA. The germline V and J ends were trimmed by 4 bases and 5 bases, with 14 bases remaining between them.